Listed here is a single T cell receptor (beta chain). During active infection, Seattle patients enrolled and were then monitored through disease. The sample belongs to a study of blood T cell repertoires in COVID-19. Study context: Samples came from the United States, Italy and Spain, spanning acute and convalescent COVID-19. PBMCs, B-cell-depleted T cells, or T cells were the source of the cDNA or gDNA that made up the material.

Authors' methods: Reference gene primer amplification gave nucleated cell count estimates. TCRdb keeps only in-frame clones here, not all; method: immunoSEQ multiplex PCR. V, J and clone size derive from that table, while D and trimming were established from the DNA sequence. The sample consists of about 370,000 clones, about 89% of them appearing once. This CDR3 has 15 residues. Germline V lookup: CDR1 LNHNV, CDR2 YYDKDF (reference sequence). V shed 0 bases, J shed 5 bases, and the junction held 6 bases outside the gene matches. The source is a woman aged 25 to 39 with COVID-19, enrolled during active disease. V and J are TRBV15 and TRBJ2-5, with 7 bases fitting TRBD2. Sequencing used peripheral blood. The CDR3 here is CATSRELGGRETQYF. The DNA for the CDR3 is TGTGCCACCAGCAGAGAGTTGGGGGGGAGGGAGACCCAGTACTTC. Full variable domain (outside the CDR3, taken from reference TRBV15 and TRBJ2-5): DAMVIQNPRYQVTQFGKPVTLSCSQTLNHNVMYWYQQKSSQAPKLLFHYYDKDFNNEADTPDNFQSRRPNTSFCFLDIRSPGLGDTAMYLCATSRELGGRETQYFGPGTRLLVL.